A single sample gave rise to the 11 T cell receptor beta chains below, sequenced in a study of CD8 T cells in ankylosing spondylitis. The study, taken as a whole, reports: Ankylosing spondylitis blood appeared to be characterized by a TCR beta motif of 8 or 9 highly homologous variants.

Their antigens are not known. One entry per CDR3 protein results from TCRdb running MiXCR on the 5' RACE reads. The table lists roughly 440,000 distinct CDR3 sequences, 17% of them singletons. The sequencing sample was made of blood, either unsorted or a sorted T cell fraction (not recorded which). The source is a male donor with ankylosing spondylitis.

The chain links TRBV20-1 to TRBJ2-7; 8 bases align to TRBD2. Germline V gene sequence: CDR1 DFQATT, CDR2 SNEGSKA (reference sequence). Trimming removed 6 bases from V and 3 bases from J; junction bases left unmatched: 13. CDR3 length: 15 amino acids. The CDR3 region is CSAIPLAGLNYEQYF. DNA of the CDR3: TGCAGTGCCATCCCTCTAGCGGGCCTAAACTACGAGCAGTACTTC.

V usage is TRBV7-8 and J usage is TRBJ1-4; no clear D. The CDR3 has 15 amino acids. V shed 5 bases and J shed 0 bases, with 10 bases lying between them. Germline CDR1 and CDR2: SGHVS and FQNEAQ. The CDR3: CASSRREATNEKLFF. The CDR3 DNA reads TGTGCCAGCAGCCGCCGGGAGGCAACTAATGAAAAACTGTTTTTT.

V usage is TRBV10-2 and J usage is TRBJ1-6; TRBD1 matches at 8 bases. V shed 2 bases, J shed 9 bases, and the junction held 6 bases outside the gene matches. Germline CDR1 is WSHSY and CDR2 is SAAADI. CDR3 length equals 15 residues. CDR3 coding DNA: TGCGCCAGCAGTGAGCGGGACAGGCCCGCTTCACCCCTCCACTTT. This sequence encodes CASSERDRPASPLHF.

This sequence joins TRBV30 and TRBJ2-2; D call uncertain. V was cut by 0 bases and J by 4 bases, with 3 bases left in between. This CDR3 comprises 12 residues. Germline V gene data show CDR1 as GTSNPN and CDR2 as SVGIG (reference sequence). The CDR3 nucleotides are TGTGCCTGGAGTGTCCGCACCGGGGAGCTGTTTTTT. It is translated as CAWSVRTGELFF.

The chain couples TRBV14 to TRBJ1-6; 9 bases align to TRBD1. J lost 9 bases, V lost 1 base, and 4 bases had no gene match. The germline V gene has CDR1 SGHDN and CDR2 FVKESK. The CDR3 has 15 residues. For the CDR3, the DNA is TGTGCCAGCAGCCAAGGGGGACAGGGTGGTTCACCCCTCCACTTT. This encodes CASSQGGQGGSPLHF.

CDR3 DNA: TGTGCCACCAGCAGAGATTCGTATGGGGGGGGAGAGACCCAGTACTTC. Translation: CATSRDSYGGGETQYF. V usage is TRBV15 and J usage is TRBJ2-5, with 7 bases fitting TRBD2. Germline loops: CDR1 LNHNV, CDR2 YYDKDF (reference sequence). V lost 0 bases and J lost 4; bases outside the gene matches: 8. The CDR3 length is 16 residues.

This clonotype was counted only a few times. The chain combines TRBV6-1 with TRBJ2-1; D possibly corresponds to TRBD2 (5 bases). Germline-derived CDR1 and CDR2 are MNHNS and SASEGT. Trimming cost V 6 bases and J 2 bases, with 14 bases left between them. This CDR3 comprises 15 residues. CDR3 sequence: CASRPRDAAYNEQFF. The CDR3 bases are TGTGCCAGCAGACCGAGGGATGCGGCCTACAATGAGCAGTTCTTC.

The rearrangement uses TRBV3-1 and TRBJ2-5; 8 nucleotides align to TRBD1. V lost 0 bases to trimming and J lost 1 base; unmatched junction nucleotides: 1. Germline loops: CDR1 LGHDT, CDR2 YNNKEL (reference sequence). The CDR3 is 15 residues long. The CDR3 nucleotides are TGTGCCAGCAGCCAAGAACAGGGGGGCCAAGAGACCCAGTACTTC. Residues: CASSQEQGGQETQYF.

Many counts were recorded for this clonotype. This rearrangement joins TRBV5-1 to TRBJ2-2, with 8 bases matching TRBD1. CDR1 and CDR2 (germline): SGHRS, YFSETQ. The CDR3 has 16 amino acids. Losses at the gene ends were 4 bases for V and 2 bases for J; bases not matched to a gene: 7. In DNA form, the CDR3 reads TGCGCCAGCAGCCCCCAGGGGGCGCATAACACCGGGGAGCTGTTTTTT. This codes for CASSPQGAHNTGELFF.

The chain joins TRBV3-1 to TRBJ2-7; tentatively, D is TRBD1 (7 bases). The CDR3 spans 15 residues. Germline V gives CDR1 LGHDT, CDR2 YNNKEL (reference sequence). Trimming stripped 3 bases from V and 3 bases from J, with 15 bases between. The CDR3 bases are TGTGCCAGCAGCCAGGCGGGACAGCGCTACTACGAGCAGTACTTC. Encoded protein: CASSQAGQRYYEQYF.

In nucleotides, the CDR3 is TGCAGTGCTAGAAACCGGGACAGGGGGATGTCCTACGAGCAGTACTTC. It specifies CSARNRDRGMSYEQYF. The gene calls are TRBV20-1 and TRBJ2-7, with 11 nucleotides matching TRBD1. The CDR3 totals 16 residues. V trimming: 2 bases; J trimming: 1 base; junction bases outside the gene matches: 7. In germline, CDR1 is DFQATT, CDR2 SNEGSKA (reference sequence).